This passage covers 18 T cell receptor beta chains from one sample sequenced in a study of blood T cell repertoires in COVID-19. Produced via immunoSEQ multiplex PCR; TCRdb's table is partial and in-frame only. The repertoire has roughly 500,000 clones, roughly 90% of them found once; the top ten carry 1.5% to 2%. Sequencing input: PBMCs or T cells enriched from blood (not recorded which). The receptors stem from a woman between 35 and 50 years old who had recovered from COVID-19.

The chain recombines TRBV11-3 with TRBJ1-1; D is uncertain. The CDR3 length is 13 residues. Trimming stripped 0 bases from V and 14 bases from J, with 16 bases between. CDR1 is SGHNT and CDR2 is YENEEA in the germline V gene. CDR3 protein: CASSLDVFRGEFF. The CDR3 DNA follows: TGTGCCAGCAGCTTAGACGTGTTCCGCGGGGAGTTCTTT.

The count of this clone is one. The rearrangement joins TRBV19 to TRBJ2-5; a possible D gene is TRBD1 (5 bases). Trimming removed 3 bases at V and 4 bases at J, with 12 bases between. There are 14 residues in the CDR3. Germline V gene lookup returns CDR1 LNHDA and CDR2 SQIVND (reference sequence). CDR3 loop: CASSMGEGAETQYF. Here the CDR3 DNA reads TGTGCCAGTAGTATGGGCGAAGGGGCAGAGACCCAGTACTTC.

The chain links TRBV2 to TRBJ1-5; 8 positions agree with TRBD1. J lost 7 bases, V lost 5 bases, and 10 bases had no gene match. This CDR3 is built from 15 residues. Per the germline V gene, CDR1 is SNHLY and CDR2 is FYNNEI. CDR3 DNA sequence: TGTGCCAGCAGTAATGACAGGGGCATAGGGCAGCCCCAGCATTTT. Translation gives CASSNDRGIGQPQHF.

This chain links TRBV9 with TRBJ2-2, with 10 bases that match TRBD1. With V trimmed by 4 bases and J by 2 bases, 5 bases remained unmatched. Germline values: CDR1 SGDLS, CDR2 YYNGEE. This CDR3 is 16 amino acids long. The CDR3 DNA sequence: TGTGCCAGCAGCACCCGGACAGGGGGAAACACCGGGGAGCTGTTTTTT. Its translation: CASSTRTGGNTGELFF.

This chain uses TRBV19 with TRBJ2-7, with 7 bases that match TRBD1. The CDR3 spans 14 residues. The V and J ends lost 5 bases and 3 bases, in that order; junction bases with no gene match: 7. Germline CDR1 is LNHDA and CDR2 is SQIVND (reference sequence). As DNA, the CDR3 is TGTGCCAGTAGTGCCCGGGACAGCCACTACGAGCAGTACTTC. Translating it yields CASSARDSHYEQYF.

In DNA form, the CDR3 reads TGTGCCAGTAGTATAGAGAGGGAAGGCACTGGAAACACCATATATTTT. This codes for CASSIEREGTGNTIYF. The chain couples TRBV19 to TRBJ1-3; D remains unclear. Germline CDR1 reads LNHDA; CDR2 reads SQIVND (reference sequence). Deletions cut 0 bases from V and 2 bases from J, with 11 bases between. The CDR3 covers 16 residues.

The CDR3 reads CASSLGGGVNSPLHF. CDR3 DNA sequence: TGCGCCAGCAGCTTGGGAGGGGGTGTGAATTCACCCCTCCACTTT. The chain joins TRBV5-1 to TRBJ1-6, with D maybe TRBD1 (6 bases). The germline V and J ends were trimmed by 0 bases and 7 bases, with 11 bases remaining between them. The CDR3 spans 15 residues. Germline-derived CDR1 and CDR2 are SGHRS and YFSETQ.

This chain uses TRBV3-1 (or the pseudogene TRBV3-2) with TRBJ1-6, with a possible D match to TRBD1 (5 bases). CDR3 length: 14 amino acids. The V and J ends lost 3 bases and 11 bases respectively, with 14 bases between them. Per germline, CDR1 LGHDT and CDR2 YNNKEL (reference sequence). CDR3 DNA sequence: TGTGCCAGCAGCCAGGGAGGTGGGACGACACCCCTCCACTTT. It is translated as CASSQGGGTTPLHF.

This chain uses TRBV10-1 with TRBJ2-7; D remains ambiguous. The CDR3 loop spans 14 amino acids. Germline V CDR1 and CDR2: WNHNN, SYGVQD (reference sequence). V lost 2 bases and J 2 bases, leaving 10 bases between the germline ends. The CDR3 coding sequence is TGCGCCAGCAGTGAGGAACAGAACGCCTACGAGCAGTACTTC. This gives the protein CASSEEQNAYEQYF.

The chain couples TRBV7-2 to TRBJ1-3; D is possibly TRBD1 (6 bases). Deletions cut 1 base from V and 5 bases from J, with 9 bases between. CDR1 is SGHTA and CDR2 is FQGNSA in the germline V gene. This CDR3 has 14 residues. The CDR3 sequence: CASSLGQGRNTIYF. Here the CDR3 DNA reads TGTGCCAGCAGCTTAGGGCAGGGGAGAAACACCATATATTTT. The complete variable domain, with remaining parts taken from reference TRBV7-2 and TRBJ1-3, reads GAGVSQSPSNKVTEKGKDVELRCDPISGHTALYWYRQSLGQGLEFLIYFQGNSAPDKSGLPSDRFSAERTGGSVSTLTIQRTQQEDSAVYLCASSLGQGRNTIYFGEGSWLTVV.

This chain links TRBV27 with TRBJ2-2; TRBD1 matches at 10 bases. Per the germline V gene, CDR1 is MNHEY and CDR2 is SMNVEV (reference sequence). The V segment lost 3 bases and the J segment 7 bases; nucleotides outside the gene matches: 14. This CDR3 has 18 amino acids. DNA for the CDR3: TGTGCCAGCAGTTTCCATACACCCCCGGGACAGGGGAACGGGGAGCTGTTTTTT. This codes for CASSFHTPPGQGNGELFF.

This clone showed up just a few times. The same CDR3 is also encoded by other DNA sequences in this sample. The chain has TRBV7-2 and TRBJ2-1, with TRBD2 as a possible D gene (6 bases). This CDR3 has 11 amino acids. Germline V gene sequence: CDR1 SGHTA, CDR2 FQGNSA. V shed 2 bases and J shed 12 bases, with 8 bases lying between them. CDR3 DNA sequence: TGTGCCAGCAGCTTACGGGGAGGGCAGTTCTTC. It encodes CASSLRGGQFF.

The chain carries TRBV9 and TRBJ2-5, with TRBD1 matching 8 bases. The J segment lost 1 base and the V segment lost 4 bases, leaving 6 bases of the junction unmatched. This CDR3 contains 15 residues. Germline CDR1 SGDLS, CDR2 YYNGEE. The CDR3 DNA reads TGTGCCAGCAGCACCCAGGGGGCCGGCCAAGAGACCCAGTACTTC. It specifies CASSTQGAGQETQYF.

This chain links TRBV10-2 with TRBJ2-2; 7 nucleotides match TRBD1. The length of the CDR3 is 13 residues. Germline trimming cut 6 bases from V and 4 bases from J; bases unmatched to any gene: 2. In germline, CDR1 is WSHSY, CDR2 SAAADI. CDR3 nucleotide sequence: TGCGCCAGCAGAGGGGGCGGCACCGGGGAGCTGTTTTTT. Its translation: CASRGGGTGELFF.

This rearrangement joins TRBV15 to TRBJ1-4, with 8 bases lining up with TRBD1. Per the germline V gene, CDR1 is LNHNV and CDR2 is YYDKDF (reference sequence). V dropped 5 bases and J dropped 9; count of bases not matched to a gene: 8. CDR3 length: 14 amino acids. The CDR3 sequence is CATSQDRELQKLFF. The CDR3 DNA reads as TGTGCCACCAGCCAGGACAGGGAGTTGCAAAAACTGTTTTTT.

CDR3 loop: CASSQGQNYNEQFF. Here the CDR3 DNA reads TGTGCCAGCAGCCAAGGACAGAACTACAATGAGCAGTTCTTC. The chain carries TRBV3-1 (or the pseudogene TRBV3-2) and TRBJ2-1; TRBD1 might be the D (5 bases). CDR1 is LGHDT and CDR2 is YNNKEL in the germline V gene (reference sequence). V was cut by 1 base and J by 3 bases, with 7 bases left in between. The CDR3 spans 14 residues.

The CDR3 bases are TGTGCCAGCAGCGTAGCTGTCGGCAGGGCTCTAGGAGATGGCTACACCTTC. Encoded protein: CASSVAVGRALGDGYTF. The chain couples TRBV9 to TRBJ1-2; D possibly corresponds to TRBD1 (5 bases). Trimming cost V 0 bases and J 6 bases, with 21 bases left between them. There are 17 residues in the CDR3. The germline V gene encodes CDR1 SGDLS and CDR2 YYNGEE. Using reference TRBV9 and TRBJ1-2 for the parts outside the CDR3, the full variable domain is DSGVTQTPKHLITATGQRVTLRCSPRSGDLSVYWYQQSLDQGLQFLIQYYNGEERAKGNILERFSAQQFPDLHSELNLSSLELGDSALYFCASSVAVGRALGDGYTFGSGTRLTVV.

The chain combines TRBV5-1 with TRBJ1-3; TRBD1 might be the D (5 bases). Germline assignment: CDR1 SGHRS and CDR2 YFSETQ. This CDR3 has 15 residues. With 0 bases removed from V and 0 bases from J, the gap between germline ends came to 7 bases. The CDR3 nucleotides read TGCGCCAGCAGCTTGGAGGGGCCCTCTGGAAACACCATATATTTT. Its translation: CASSLEGPSGNTIYF.